The clone carrying this TCR beta chain came up a few times. TCRdb independently ran MiXCR on the 5' RACE reads; one entry per CDR3 protein. The sample records about 160,000 distinct CDR3 sequences, roughly 28% being singletons. The source of the sample is a study of T-cell memory formation after mild COVID-19. Trimming removed 0 bases at V and 7 bases at J, with 13 bases between. CDR1 is DFQATT, CDR2 SNEGSKA, per germline (reference sequence). This CDR3 contains 14 residues. The sequence was collected from an adult woman who had mild COVID-19 (a few samples of this study predate the infection). Cell type and time point are not known. Sequenced: PBMCs or a T cell subset sorted from them (not recorded which). The V call is TRBV20-1, the J call TRBJ2-1; D may correspond to TRBD1 or TRBD2 (6 bases each). The CDR3 sequence: CSARDPRRGNEQFF. The CDR3 DNA reads as TGCAGTGCTAGAGATCCTCGGAGGGGGAATGAGCAGTTCTTC.